This TCR beta chain was identified in a study of early T cells in non-severe SARS-CoV-2 infection. Study overall: Chains from this unsorted whole-blood bulk RNA could not be paired.

Points on this clonotype: Its antigen remains unknown.

Broader study findings: Matching results from VDJdb favored anti-spike CD8 responses, leaving private and CD4 specificities undetected.

Individual cDNA molecules carried attached unique molecular identifiers. TCRdb re-called the 5' RACE reads with MiXCR, one entry per CDR3 protein. The table records about 64,000 distinct CDR3 sequences, around 18% of them present only once. V lost 4 bases and J lost 6, with 15 bases in between. CDR3 length: 15 residues. Germline CDR1 is SSHAT and CDR2 is FNYEAQ (reference sequence). This TCR was recovered from an adult who was a healthcare worker with PCR-confirmed SARS-CoV-2 infection or an uninfected control (not recorded which). The gene calls are TRBV7-7 and TRBJ2-2; tentative D call: TRBD1 (5 bases). The sequences come from whole blood, collected at baseline. CDR3 sequence (DNA): TGTGCCAGCAGCTCAGGGCCACCCAAGGCCGGGGAGCTGTTTTTT. This encodes CASSSGPPKAGELFF.